This is a list of T cell receptor beta chains from one sample in a study of T cell responses to AZD1222 COVID-19 vaccine. Clones were sequenced by immunoSEQ multiplex PCR, and TCRdb holds only the in-frame ones, with some missing. Found here are about 110,000 clones, about 87% of them singletons; the top ten hold roughly 15%. This sample comprised peripheral blood, obtained 28 days after the second AZD1222 dose. Source of these receptors: an adult who received the AZD1222 COVID-19 vaccine. Both conserved end residues are part of each CDR3. The order of the fields is V gene, D gene, CDR3 protein. D genes are given only for firm matches.

TRBV7-9	TRBD1	CASSRTGDQANYGYTF
TRBV13	.	CASSSWGNTEAFF
TRBV2	TRBD2	CASSETTSGRYLETQYF
TRBV9	.	CASSLTDYTEAFF
TRBV30	.	CACNLDRNNQPQHF
TRBV3-1/TRBV3-2	.	CASSQGGANTEAFF
TRBV5-1	TRBD2	CASSLDSGADTQYF
TRBV24-1	TRBD2	CATSDLRRGMVAYEQYF
TRBV5-1	.	CASSLTGPDTQYF
TRBV12-5	.	CASGTSYEQYF
TRBV6-5	.	CASSQGANYGYTF
TRBV19	.	CASTEGNTDTQYF
TRBV5-6	.	CASSLDQRSDTQYF
TRBV6-1	.	CASSEAGVNEQFF
TRBV18	TRBD1	CASSPNRDSTNGYTF
TRBV28	.	CASTQGGVDEQYF
TRBV7-9	.	CASSRVQGRTGELFF
TRBV27	TRBD2	CASRSLLAGVGFAYNEQFF
TRBV19	.	CASSIDAWVKAFF
TRBV6-1	TRBD1	CASSDAGTGGSYEQYF
TRBV7-2	.	CASSTDSGVTYYEQYF
TRBV21-1	.	CASSKAYWGRGAFF
TRBV3-1/TRBV3-2	TRBD1	CASSRPGQGPGYTF
TRBV5-1	TRBD1	CASSLAGQTGTEAFF
TRBV6-5	.	CASSLAGSDTYGYTF
TRBV27	.	CASSLRGTGELFF
TRBV19	TRBD2	CASSMSTSGGDLSTDTQYF
TRBV7-9	TRBD2	CASSSLAGEVPDTQYF
TRBV6-5	.	CASSSGSEGEKLFF